Detailed here is one T cell receptor (beta chain). Sequencing used immunoSEQ v3. Survey-level samples got 2 million to 2.5 million read pairs; deep-level samples got roughly 5-6.5 million. Profiling relied on immunoSEQ multiplex PCR, and the TCRdb table lists in-frame clones only, not all of them. The data contain about 46,000 clones, roughly 85% of them seen just once; the ten biggest clones take up about 5%. The sample belongs to a study of TIL therapy for anti-PD-1-resistant metastatic lung cancer. Study in general: Tumor harvest preceded PD-1/PD-L1 blockade, followed by nivolumab treatment. Most patients had lung adenocarcinoma; a handful of tumors were EGFR-mutant, two ALK-rearranged; half smoked currently or formerly.

Time point in this sample: pre-treatment sample, taken before nivolumab and TIL therapy. Adults with stage 4 NSCLC were enrolled in a phase I trial. CDR3 size: 15 residues. CDR1 is MNHEY and CDR2 is SVGAGI in the germline V gene. The V segment lost 7 bases and the J segment 1 base; nucleotides outside the gene matches: 10. The sequence was collected from a person between 30 and 80 years old with non-small cell lung cancer. This chain uses TRBV6-5 with TRBJ2-7, with TRBD1 matching 7 bases. The material was blood, obtained at baseline. The CDR3 spells CASTPRDRVSYEQYF. Written as DNA, the CDR3 is TGTGCCAGCACCCCAAGAGACAGGGTGTCCTACGAGCAGTACTTC.